This passage covers 16 T cell receptor beta chains from one sample sequenced in a study of cytomegalovirus exposure and HLA in healthy donors (dated by TCRdb to 2016 to 2017). Libraries were built with the immunoSEQ multiplex PCR assay. A mixture of 60 forward primers for TCR Vbeta segments and 13 reverse primers for TCR Jbeta segments was used in the multiplex PCR. As stored in TCRdb, this immuneACCESS dataset retains in-frame rearrangements with V and J assigned. A fraction of the clones does not appear; measured against another copy, unresolved V genes explain less than half of the discrepancy, and the remainder lacks a known reason. The table for this sample shows about 70,000 clones. Jointly, the top ten make up 2% to 3% of the sample. The sequenced sample consisted of PBMCs. The receptors shown here come from a female donor in good health and CMV-seropositive.

J is TRBJ1-2 and V is TRBV27, with D perhaps matching TRBD1 (6 bases). Germline lookup yields CDR1 MNHEY and CDR2 SMNVEV (reference sequence). V gave up 3 bases and J gave up 1 base, with 12 bases separating them. The CDR3 contains 15 residues. The CDR3 DNA is TGTGCCAGCAGTTTTCGTGGGGGCGATAACTATGGCTACACCTTC. This codes for CASSFRGGDNYGYTF.

V usage is TRBV7-6 and J usage is TRBJ1-5; 7 nucleotides match TRBD1. The CDR3 contains 16 residues. Germline V gene sequence: CDR1 SGHVS, CDR2 FNYEAQ. With 5 bases clipped from V and 5 bases from J, the junction kept 12 bases outside the gene matches. CDR3 region: CASSLSTGSGDQPQHF. CDR3 DNA: TGTGCCAGCAGCCTATCGACAGGGTCCGGGGATCAGCCCCAGCATTTT.

This chain connects TRBV7-9 to TRBJ2-3, with D possibly being TRBD2 (5 bases). V lost 5 bases and J 0 bases, leaving 18 bases between the germline ends. From germline, CDR1 is SEHNR and CDR2 FQNEAQ (reference sequence). CDR3 size: 17 residues. The CDR3 DNA sequence: TGTGCCAGCAGCCGATGGGAGACTTCAACTAGCACAGATACGCAGTATTTT. It is translated as CASSRWETSTSTDTQYF.

The rearrangement uses TRBV4-1 and TRBJ2-1, with 8 bases that match TRBD2. The CDR3 has 16 amino acids. With V trimmed by 1 base and J by 5 bases, 7 bases remained unmatched. Germline V gene lookup returns CDR1 MGHRA and CDR2 YSYEKL. The CDR3 DNA sequence: TGCGCCAGCAGCCAAGGACCGGGACTAGGGGACAATGAGCAGTTCTTC. Encoded protein: CASSQGPGLGDNEQFF.

The chain uses TRBV29-1 and TRBJ2-2; D unresolved. Germline-derived CDR1 and CDR2 are SQVTM and ANQGSEA. Trimming left V 4 bases short and J 0 bases short, with 12 bases between. This CDR3 has 15 amino acids. This chain's CDR3 is CSVAFSGANTGELFF. The CDR3 DNA is TGCAGCGTTGCTTTTTCGGGTGCGAACACCGGGGAGCTGTTTTTT.

The chain uses TRBV6-5 and TRBJ1-1, with TRBD1 matching over 7 bases. The CDR3 runs to 16 residues. V gave up 0 bases and J gave up 5 bases; unmatched junction bases: 9. Per germline, CDR1 MNHEY and CDR2 SVGAGI. This chain's CDR3 is CASSYSHLDRATEAFF. The CDR3 DNA reads as TGTGCCAGCAGTTACTCCCATCTCGACAGGGCAACTGAAGCTTTCTTT.

The V call is TRBV7-8, the J call TRBJ1-1; no clear D. CDR3 length: 12 amino acids. Trimming removed 5 bases at V and 6 bases at J, with 10 bases between. The germline V gene has CDR1 SGHVS and CDR2 FQNEAQ. The CDR3: CASSRIQAEAFF. The CDR3 DNA is TGTGCCAGCAGCCGTATTCAGGCTGAAGCTTTCTTT.

This sequence joins TRBV5-5 and TRBJ2-1; D perhaps matches TRBD2 (6 bases). The V end was cut by 2 bases, the J end by 9 bases, with 6 bases between. CDR1 SGHKS and CDR2 YYEKEE come from the germline V gene (reference sequence). This CDR3 comprises 11 residues. This chain's CDR3 is CASSFGSEQFF. CDR3 DNA: TGTGCCAGCAGCTTCGGGAGTGAGCAGTTCTTC.

The rearrangement uses TRBV4-1 and TRBJ2-1, with 12 nucleotides matching TRBD2. Per the germline V gene, CDR1 is MGHRA and CDR2 is YSYEKL. The CDR3 has 17 amino acids. Unmatched junction bases numbered 4, after V lost 4 bases and J lost 0 bases. This CDR3 reads CASSLRLAGDSYNEQFF. In DNA, the CDR3 is TGCGCCAGCAGCCTCAGACTAGCGGGGGACTCCTACAATGAGCAGTTCTTC.

The chain carries TRBV19 and TRBJ2-2; TRBD2 matches 11 bases. This CDR3 has 16 amino acids. Germline values: CDR1 LNHDA, CDR2 SQIVND (reference sequence). The junction had 9 bases not matched to a gene; V was cut back by 10 bases and J by 2 bases. CDR3 amino acids: CATSSGGTLNTGELFF. As DNA, the CDR3 is TGTGCCACTTCTAGCGGGGGGACCCTAAACACCGGGGAGCTGTTTTTT.

CDR3 region: CASSYASSNTEAFF. The CDR3 DNA reads TGTGCCAGCAGTTACGCGTCTTCGAACACTGAAGCTTTCTTT. The rearrangement links TRBV6-5 to TRBJ1-1; D is unresolved. V lost 2 bases and J 1 base, leaving 8 bases between the germline ends. The CDR3 contains 14 residues. Germline CDR1 reads MNHEY; CDR2 reads SVGAGI.

The chain carries TRBV27 and TRBJ2-1, with 7 bases matching TRBD1. Germline V CDR1 and CDR2: MNHEY, SMNVEV (reference sequence). With V trimmed by 3 bases and J by 7 bases, 9 bases remained unmatched. The CDR3 covers 15 residues. The CDR3 DNA is TGTGCCAGCAGTTTCTCGACAGGGCGCCGGAATGAGCAGTTCTTC. Translated: CASSFSTGRRNEQFF.

This chain links TRBV6-5 with TRBJ2-5; 9 bases are shared with TRBD2. CDR1 is MNHEY, CDR2 SVGAGI, per germline. Trimming at V came to 6 bases and at J to 4 bases, leaving 9 bases not matched to a gene. This CDR3 is 15 amino acids long. The CDR3 reads CASRAISGRTETQYF. The CDR3 DNA reads TGTGCCAGCAGGGCTATTAGCGGGAGAACAGAGACCCAGTACTTC.

The gene calls are TRBV7-9 and TRBJ2-7, with 9 bases matching TRBD1. The CDR3 totals 14 residues. Trimming removed 5 bases from V and 3 bases from J; junction bases left unmatched: 5. Germline-derived CDR1 and CDR2 are SEHNR and FQNEAQ (reference sequence). The chain's CDR3 is CASSRWDRDYEQYF. In DNA, the CDR3 is TGTGCCAGCAGCCGATGGGACAGGGACTACGAGCAGTACTTC.

The chain's CDR3 is CASSFKLLSTDTQYF. The CDR3 DNA sequence: TGTGCCAGCAGTTTTAAGCTCCTTAGCACAGATACGCAGTATTTT. The chain combines TRBV27 with TRBJ2-3; no reliable D call. V was cut by 3 bases and J by 0 bases, with 10 bases left in between. The CDR3 is 15 amino acids. From germline, CDR1 is MNHEY and CDR2 SMNVEV (reference sequence).

The chain carries TRBV4-3 and TRBJ2-3; 9 positions match TRBD2. The CDR3 runs to 17 residues. Germline lookup yields CDR1 LGHNA and CDR2 YSLEER. V lost 0 bases and J lost 1; bases outside the gene matches: 5. The CDR3 loop reads CASSQDAAGGRTDTQYF. Written as DNA, the CDR3 is TGCGCCAGCAGCCAAGATGCTGCGGGGGGGCGCACAGATACGCAGTATTTT.